A selection of T cell receptor beta chains follows, all from one sample in a study of blood T cell repertoires in COVID-19. Measured with immunoSEQ multiplex PCR; TCRdb has only the in-frame clones, and not every one. Among roughly 500,000 clones, about 88% were seen once, and the ten largest hold roughly 8%. The source material was PBMCs or T cells enriched from blood (not recorded which). The receptors originated from a woman aged 55-69 years who had recovered from COVID-19. Both conserved end residues are trimmed from each CDR3.

>TRBV2
ASSEVPRTGGTEAF
>TRBV6-5
ASSPGTGYEKLF
>TRBV4-1
ASSFPWGGYNEQF
>TRBV5-1
ASSLVPTDRPGYT
>TRBV30
AWKKPGLRTQY
>TRBV10-1
ASSPGNTGELF
>TRBV2
ASSELDADTQY
>TRBV5-1
ASSVGQLYGYT
>TRBV20-1
SARRSYGYT
>TRBV20-1
SASPGHNEKLF
>TRBV10-2
ASSVPPDRENEQF
>TRBV11-3
ASSSGETQY
>TRBV5-8
AAGQTSYEQY
>TRBV7-9
ASSQGQRGGLETQY
>TRBV12-3/TRBV12-4
ASSPFGYGYT
>TRBV7-9
ASSSGVGNCSTNEKLF
>TRBV5-6
ASSRSYTGELF
>TRBV9
ASSVGPNSPLH
>TRBV2
ASRFQGMNTEAF
>TRBV10-3
AITLGQGGSYGYT
>TRBV5-4
ASSFGAGDGEQY
>TRBV6-5
ASSYDRSSGANVLT
>TRBV21-1
ASSQGGNSPLH
>TRBV6-5
ASSYVSGSSPLH
>TRBV5-1
ASSSDRGINEQF
>TRBV10-3
ASRDIANQPQH
>TRBV2
ASSEITGLWVIETQY
>TRBV5-3
ARSPGQANTEAF
>TRBV10-2
ASSDHSGANVLT
>TRBV28
ASSLTGRDYGYT
>TRBV2
ASSEVGQGGGYT
>TRBV5-1
ASSSSTNEKLF
>TRBV5-1
ASLHDRDSPYEQY
>TRBV6-4
ASSATLGNEQF
>TRBV28
ASRPPGRDSPLH
>TRBV19
ASSIEAAGKSGELF
>TRBV19
ASKPPQAAGTYGYT
>TRBV24-1
ATSDLTGGTDTQY
>TRBV18
ASSGTSYNSPLH
>TRBV7-7
ASSRTGEGQETQY
>TRBV6-5
ASRFLQGSGNTIY
>TRBV20-1
SGQGTDTQY
>TRBV5-1
ASKEAWKYNEQF
>TRBV5-6
ASSLGTNYEQY
>TRBV4-2
ASSQSSGGASGANVLT
>TRBV10-1
ASSALSSGNTIY
>TRBV5-4
ASSPGDTQY
>TRBV10-1
ASSEYSGTEAF
>TRBV30
AWSGDKSNYGYT
>TRBV27
ASSLKEGYEQY
>TRBV11-2
ASSLGPTGPPTGELF
>TRBV5-1
ASRDRAGEETQY
>TRBV6-5
ASSSLGGDSPLH
>TRBV9
ASQGGGTGKY
>TRBV9
ASSVAGTGEEKLF
>TRBV7-2
ASSRDRGAGELF
>TRBV7-9
ASSFGQGFTEAF
>TRBV11-2
ASSLRQGYTEAF
>TRBV18
ASSPGASRNQPQH
>TRBV9
ASSVLSDEQF